Below are 14 T cell receptor beta chains sequenced from a single sample in a study of radiotherapy plus CTLA-4 blockade in lung cancer. Assay used: immunoSEQ multiplex PCR; TCRdb lists only in-frame clones, some missing. Counted here are 42,000 or so clones, 75% to 85% occurring once; the ten biggest clones make up about 22%. This sample comprised peripheral blood, obtained from a patient treated with radiotherapy plus ipilimumab. These receptors originate from a human donor with non-small cell lung cancer that progressed on radiotherapy plus ipilimumab.

The J gene is TRBJ2-7, the V gene TRBV7-3; 8 nucleotides agree with TRBD1. CDR1 and CDR2 (germline): SGHTA, FQGTGA. The length of the CDR3 is 15 residues. V trimming: 3 bases; J trimming: 1 base; junction bases outside the gene matches: 5. The CDR3 region is CASSLQQGVSYEQYF. DNA of the CDR3: TGTGCCAGCAGCTTGCAACAGGGGGTTTCCTACGAGCAGTACTTC. Full variable domain (rest looked up from reference TRBV7-3 and TRBJ2-7): GAGVSQTPSNKVTEKGKYVELRCDPISGHTALYWYRQSLGQGPEFLIYFQGTGAADDSGLPNDRFFAVRPEGSVSTLKIQRTERGDSAVYLCASSLQQGVSYEQYFGPGTRLTVT.

The genes are TRBV9 and TRBJ1-2, with a tentative D call TRBD1 (6 bases). The V gene lost 3 bases and the J gene lost 5 bases, with 11 bases spanning the gap. The CDR3 loop spans 13 amino acids. From germline, CDR1 is SGDLS and CDR2 YYNGEE. The CDR3 region is CASSGGGAYGYTF. DNA for the CDR3: TGTGCCAGCAGCGGCGGGGGGGCTTATGGCTACACCTTC. The variable domain in full, completed from reference TRBV9 and TRBJ1-2, reads DSGVTQTPKHLITATGQRVTLRCSPRSGDLSVYWYQQSLDQGLQFLIQYYNGEERAKGNILERFSAQQFPDLHSELNLSSLELGDSALYFCASSGGGAYGYTFGSGTRLTVV.

This clone was counted only a few times. The chain links TRBV7-9 to TRBJ1-4, with 7 bases aligning to TRBD1. Per the germline V gene, CDR1 is SEHNR and CDR2 is FQNEAQ (reference sequence). The CDR3 loop spans 13 amino acids. Unmatched junction bases numbered 4, after V lost 4 bases and J lost 8 bases. CDR3 loop: CASSSDRSEKLFF. The CDR3 DNA reads TGTGCCAGCAGCTCGGACAGGTCAGAAAAACTGTTTTTT.

V usage is TRBV7-8 and J usage is TRBJ2-5; D is unclear. Per germline, CDR1 SGHVS and CDR2 FQNEAQ. Trimming stripped 4 bases from V and 4 bases from J, with 4 bases between. The CDR3 contains 11 residues. Written as DNA, the CDR3 is TGTGCCAGCAGCTCTCCAGAGACCCAGTACTTC. As protein: CASSSPETQYF.

The rearrangement links TRBV27 to TRBJ2-2, with D perhaps matching TRBD2 (5 bases). The CDR3 contains 16 residues. The V end lost 0 bases, the J end lost 3 bases, and 11 bases lay between the germline ends. Germline assignment: CDR1 MNHEY and CDR2 SMNVEV (reference sequence). CDR3 bases: TGTGCCAGCAGTTTATCCGCTAGCCTGTACACCGGGGAGCTGTTTTTT. As protein: CASSLSASLYTGELFF.

The chain carries TRBV2 and TRBJ1-2; D gene unclear. Trimming took off 7 bases at V and 5 bases at J, with 14 bases between the two ends. Germline values: CDR1 SNHLY, CDR2 FYNNEI. The CDR3 totals 13 residues. Here the CDR3 reads CASTVRGGYGYTF. For the CDR3, the DNA is TGTGCCAGCACGGTTCGGGGAGGTTATGGCTACACCTTC.

The chain is built from TRBV6-1 and TRBJ1-1; no firm D call. Trimming left V 5 bases short and J 5 bases short, with 15 bases between. Germline loops: CDR1 MNHNS, CDR2 SASEGT. The CDR3 consists of 14 residues. CDR3 DNA: TGTGCCAGCAGTCCGACATTACGCTGGACTGAAGCTTTCTTT. Translating gives CASSPTLRWTEAFF.

The chain links TRBV4-3 to TRBJ1-4, with 9 bases aligning to TRBD1. Germline loops: CDR1 LGHNA, CDR2 YSLEER. The CDR3 loop spans 16 amino acids. The J segment lost 7 bases and the V segment lost 1 base, leaving 7 bases of the junction unmatched. This chain's CDR3 is CASSQAVGTGSEKLFF. The CDR3 nucleotides read TGCGCCAGCAGCCAAGCTGTCGGGACAGGGAGTGAAAAACTGTTTTTT.

The chain combines TRBV7-8 with TRBJ1-1; 8 bases agree with TRBD1. The CDR3 sequence is 16 residues long. Germline V gene data show CDR1 as SGHVS and CDR2 as FQNEAQ. Trimming cost V 5 bases and J 0 bases; bases outside gene matches: 8. CDR3 bases: TGTGCCAGCAGCCTTGGACAGGGCTATATGAACACTGAAGCTTTCTTT. Its protein is CASSLGQGYMNTEAFF. Together with reference TRBV7-8 and TRBJ1-1, the CDR3 gives the full variable domain: GAGVSQSPRYKVAKRGQDVALRCDPISGHVSLFWYQQALGQGPEFLTYFQNEAQLDKSGLPSDRFFAERPEGSVSTLKIQRTQQEDSAVYLCASSLGQGYMNTEAFFGQGTRLTVV.

In this sample, this clone turned up a few times. The chain couples TRBV18 to TRBJ1-1, with D unclear. Trimming took 6 bases from V and 1 from J, leaving 9 bases between them. From germline, CDR1 is KGHSH and CDR2 LQKENI. The CDR3 is made up of 13 amino acids. CDR3 in DNA: TGTGCCAGCTCGTTCACAGAGAACACTGAAGCTTTCTTT. Amino acids: CASSFTENTEAFF.

This rearrangement joins TRBV27 to TRBJ1-2; 7 positions match TRBD1. Germline assignment: CDR1 MNHEY and CDR2 SMNVEV (reference sequence). The CDR3 has 15 amino acids. V shed 5 bases, J shed 4 bases, and the junction held 10 bases outside the gene matches. DNA of the CDR3: TGTGCCAGCAGTCCCTACAGGGGTACGGGCTATGGCTACACCTTC. Protein: CASSPYRGTGYGYTF.

This chain uses TRBV5-1 with TRBJ2-6; D unclear. The CDR3 totals 16 residues. CDR1 SGHRS and CDR2 YFSETQ come from the germline V gene. The V gene lost 1 base and the J gene lost 0 bases, with 8 bases spanning the gap. The CDR3 sequence: CASSLSVFSGANVLTF. The CDR3 DNA reads as TGCGCCAGCAGCTTGTCGGTCTTCTCTGGGGCCAACGTCCTGACTTTC.

The chain's CDR3 is CASTVWTGSVGGELFF. CDR3 DNA: TGTGCCAGTACCGTTTGGACAGGGTCGGTGGGCGGGGAGCTGTTTTTT. The chain couples TRBV19 to TRBJ2-2; 8 bases align to TRBD1. Losses at the gene ends were 7 bases for V and 7 bases for J; bases not matched to a gene: 14. Looked up from germline, CDR1 is LNHDA and CDR2 is SQIVND (reference sequence). The CDR3 totals 16 residues. The full variable domain, completed using reference TRBV19 and TRBJ2-2, is DGGITQSPKYLFRKEGQNVTLSCEQNLNHDAMYWYRQDPGQGLRLIYYSQIVNDFQKGDIAEGYSVSREKKESFPLTVTSAQKNPTAFYLCASTVWTGSVGGELFFGEGSRLTVL.

CDR3 in amino acids: CASSQQQVTEAFF. The DNA of the CDR3 is TGTGCCAGCAGCCAGCAGCAGGTAACTGAAGCTTTCTTT. The chain carries TRBV14 and TRBJ1-1, with D unresolved. Germline V gene sequence: CDR1 SGHDN, CDR2 FVKESK. Trimming stripped 3 bases from V and 5 bases from J, with 10 bases between. There are 13 residues in the CDR3.